Included here is one TCR beta chain sequence, with context. What it recognizes is unknown. Measured with immunoSEQ multiplex PCR; TCRdb has only the in-frame clones, and not every one. This sample yields some 100,000 clones, of which 85% to 90% are seen a single time; roughly 10% belongs to the top ten. V lost 3 bases, J lost 5 bases, and 16 bases lay in between. The CDR3 is 16 amino acids. Germline V CDR1 and CDR2: KGHSH, LQKENI. The data originate from a study of T cell responses to AZD1222 COVID-19 vaccine. Findings and limits, study-wide: Among AZD1222 vaccinees, only five to seven were seropositive at baseline.

The TCR sequence derives from an adult in good health. The sequencing here drew on peripheral blood, taken on day 0 of AZD1222 vaccination. V and J are TRBV18 and TRBJ2-2; D might be TRBD1 (6 bases). In DNA form, the CDR3 reads TGTGCCAGCTCACCGGGGGCGGTCCCGGCGACCGGGGAGCTGTTTTTT. It encodes CASSPGAVPATGELFF. The entire variable domain, with the rest obtained from reference TRBV18 and TRBJ2-2, is as follows: NAGVMQNPRHLVRRRGQEARLRCSPMKGHSHVYWYRQLPEEGLKFMVYLQKENIIDESGMPKERFSAEFPKEGPSILRIQQVVRGDSAAYFCASSPGAVPATGELFFGEGSRLTVL.